This note documents a single T cell receptor (beta chain) sequence. The antigen remains unidentified. Every patient relapsed after autologous stem cell transplantation, and brentuximab vedotin exposure varied. When best responses were assessed, they were complete response, partial response or progressive disease. Sequencing was performed with immunoSEQ multiplex PCR; in TCRdb, only in-frame clones are kept and a portion is missing. The sample holds around 41,000 clones; over 65% are singletons and the top ten take around 2.8%. The sample is drawn from a study of PD-1 blockade in classical Hodgkin lymphoma. General observations from the study: Newly diagnosed patients were reported to exhibit reduced baseline TCR diversity relative to healthy donors.

The clonotype originates from a human donor with classical Hodgkin lymphoma. Sequenced here: peripheral blood mononuclear cells (PBMCs), sampled before the second cycle of nivolumab.

The CDR3 reads CASTPLGTLRSYEQYF. In nucleotides, the CDR3 is TGTGCCAGCACGCCTCTCGGGACCCTACGCTCCTACGAGCAGTACTTC. J is TRBJ2-7 and V is TRBV28; possibly TRBD1 or TRBD2 for D (5 bases each). The germline gives CDR1 MDHEN, CDR2 SYDVKM. Trimming left V 7 bases short and J 0 bases short, with 19 bases between. CDR3 length: 16 residues. Variable domain in full (rest from reference TRBV28 and TRBJ2-7): DVKVTQSSRYLVKRTGEKVFLECVQDMDHENMFWYRQDPGLGLRLIYFSYDVKMKEKGDIPEGYSVSREKKERFSLILESASTNQTSMYLCASTPLGTLRSYEQYFGPGTRLTVT.